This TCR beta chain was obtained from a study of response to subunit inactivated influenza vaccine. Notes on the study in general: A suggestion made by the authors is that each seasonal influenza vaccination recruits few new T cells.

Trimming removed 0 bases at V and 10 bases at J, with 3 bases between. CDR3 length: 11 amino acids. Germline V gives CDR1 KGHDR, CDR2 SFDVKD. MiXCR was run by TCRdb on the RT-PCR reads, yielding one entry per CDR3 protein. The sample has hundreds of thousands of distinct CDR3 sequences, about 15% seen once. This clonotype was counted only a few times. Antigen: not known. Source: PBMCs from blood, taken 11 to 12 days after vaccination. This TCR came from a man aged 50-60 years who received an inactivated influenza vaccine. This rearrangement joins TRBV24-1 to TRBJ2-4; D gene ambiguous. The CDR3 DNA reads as TGTGCCACCAGTGATTTGGTGATTCAGTACTTC. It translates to CATSDLVIQYF.